This T cell receptor (beta chain) was sequenced during a study of OX40 agonist ivuxolimab in advanced cancers. Per germline, CDR1 SGHRS and CDR2 YFSETQ. The length of the CDR3 is 15 residues. The V and J ends lost 4 bases and 4 bases respectively, with 15 bases between them. This clone turned up a few times. Here immunoSEQ multiplex PCR was the method, and the copy in TCRdb shows in-frame clones only, minus some. The table lists approximately 94,000 clones, about 92% of them singletons. Here the sequenced sample was CD4+ or CD8+ T cells sorted from blood, taken in a trial of the OX40 agonist ivuxolimab. The V gene is TRBV5-1, the J gene TRBJ1-5; D perhaps matches TRBD1 (6 bases). The TCR originated in an adult with an advanced solid tumor such as melanoma, head and neck, liver or kidney cancer. CDR3 region: CASSPGRGENQPQHF. DNA of the CDR3: TGCGCCAGCAGCCCGGGTAGGGGGGAGAATCAGCCCCAGCATTTT.